This T cell receptor beta chain was sequenced in a study of blood T cell repertoires in COVID-19 (dated by TCRdb to the early 2020s). Turning to the overall study: Samples covering the acute and convalescent phases of COVID-19 were provided by collaborators in the United States, Italy and Spain. The prospective study material was composed of cDNA or gDNA derived from T cells, B-cell-depleted T cells, or PBMCs. Where available, HLA class I and class II types were taken from metadata supplied by the sample provider and were not determined by assay-based typing. A de-identified subject ID, COVID-19 status, age in years and sex were almost always included in the sample metadata. The samples were drawn from the first 160 participants of the ongoing ImmuneRACE study and from under 1,500 subjects provided by 6 global collaborators. A freely available public database, intended as a resource for researchers studying the immune response to SARS-CoV-2, is where the repertoires were released. Subjects who had been exposed to COVID-19, were actively infected with it, or had recovered from it provided the deeply sampled blood TCRbeta repertoires that made up the dataset.

With regard to this clone: Its target antigen remains unknown. No clone much larger than this one lies a single base away; base qualities are absent.

Beyond this particular receptor, the publication reports: How much clinical and demographic metadata was included differed by source and by participant, and the metadata was provided uncurated.

One collaborating source in Seattle enrolled patients during active infection and followed them longitudinally through the course of disease. Collaborating institutions collected whole blood in K2EDTA tubes following their own protocols. For TCRbeta analysis, collaborators shipped samples in one of three forms: frozen whole blood, isolated PBMCs, or DNA extracted from either of those sample types. The immunoSEQ Assay, a bias-controlled multiplex PCR, was used to amplify TCRbeta CDR3 regions from genomic DNA. From the authors' description of their analysis: Within the assay, amplification of reference gene primers was used to estimate how many nucleated cells each sample contained. To quantify the absolute abundance of each unique TCRbeta CDR3 rearrangement, sequence reads were collapsed and filtered. Productive Simpson clonality was computed per sample as the square root of Simpson's diversity index over productive rearrangements. Held by TCRdb, this immuneACCESS table contains in-frame sequences only and omits some clones. Under half of the omission traces to an unresolved V gene where checked; the cause of the rest is unknown. That table is the source of V, J and clone size, and D and trimming were worked out from the DNA. In this sample the table shows approximately 530,000 clones, 85% to 90% of which occur a single time. Around 8% of the sample belongs to the ten largest clones.

Here V drops 4 bases and J drops 4 bases, and the junction holds 7 bases not matched to any gene. The CDR3 holds 15 amino acids from the cysteine to the phenylalanine. Just the 45-base CDR3 DNA is kept, in frame starting at base 1. According to the germline V gene, CDR1 reads SGHRS and CDR2 reads YFSETQ. This TCR was sampled from a woman aged 45 to 65 with COVID-19, enrolled during active disease. The rearrangement combines TRBV5-1 with TRBJ2-1; the central 8 bases match TRBD1. The sequencing sample was made of peripheral blood. The CDR3 has the sequence CASSATGGPYNEQFF. The nucleotides are TGCGCCAGCAGCGCCACAGGGGGACCGTACAATGAGCAGTTCTTC.